A single sample is the source of the 26 T cell receptor beta chains below, sequenced in a study of T-cell memory formation after mild COVID-19. TCRdb recomputed calls from the 5' RACE reads with MiXCR, one row per CDR3 protein. The table records around 370,000 distinct CDR3 sequences, roughly 21% of them present only once. The sequenced sample was PBMCs or a T cell subset sorted from them (not recorded which). Receptor source: an adult woman who had mild COVID-19 (a few samples of this study predate the infection). Cell type and time point are not known.

This clonotype was found a few times. The CDR3 DNA sequence: TGTGCCACAGAAGGTAGCGGGGGCCTCGCGGGGGCCGAGACCCAGTACTTC. Its translation: CATEGSGGLAGAETQYF. The chain has TRBV2 and TRBJ2-5; the match to TRBD2 covers 9 bases. V was clipped by 10 bases and J by 5 bases; unmatched bases: 20. The CDR3 consists of 17 residues. Germline V CDR1 and CDR2: SNHLY, FYNNEI. Together with reference TRBV2 and TRBJ2-5, the CDR3 gives the full variable domain: EPEVTQTPSHQVTQMGQEVILRCVPISNHLYFYWYRQILGQKVEFLVSFYNNEISEKSEIFDDQFSVERPDGSNFTLKIRSTKLEDSAMYFCATEGSGGLAGAETQYFGPGTRLLVL.

This clonotype has only a few counts. The chain is built from TRBV27 and TRBJ2-7; 8 bases align to TRBD2. This CDR3 is built from 16 residues. The trim removed 2 bases at V and 2 bases at J, leaving 8 bases unmatched. Germline loops: CDR1 MNHEY, CDR2 SMNVEV (reference sequence). In nucleotides, the CDR3 is TGTGCCAGCAGTTTAGCGGGGGGCCGCTCTACCTACGAGCAGTACTTC. Amino acid sequence: CASSLAGGRSTYEQYF.

This clonotype was detected a few times. This chain joins TRBV5-1 and TRBJ2-7, with D possibly being TRBD1 (6 bases). Trimming took off 4 bases at V and 2 bases at J, with 13 bases between the two ends. Looked up from germline, CDR1 is SGHRS and CDR2 is YFSETQ. The CDR3 extends over 14 amino acids. The CDR3 coding sequence is TGCGCCAGCAGCATACAGGGTAGTACCTACGAGCAGTACTTC. It is translated as CASSIQGSTYEQYF.

The V call is TRBV29-1, the J call TRBJ1-2, with a tentative D call TRBD1 (6 bases). Germline V gives CDR1 SQVTM, CDR2 ANQGSEA. CDR3 length: 11 residues. Trimming pared 7 bases from V and 8 bases from J, leaving 14 bases between. CDR3 DNA sequence: TGCAGCGCTTGGACAGCTGAGGGCTACACCTTC. It codes for CSAWTAEGYTF. Full variable domain (outside the CDR3, taken from reference TRBV29-1 and TRBJ1-2): SAVISQKPSRDICQRGTSLTIQCQVDSQVTMMFWYRQQPGQSLTLIATANQGSEATYESGFVIDKFPISRPNLTFSTLTVSNMSPEDSSIYLCSAWTAEGYTFGSGTRLTVV.

This clonotype was seen only a few times. The rearrangement uses TRBV21-1 and TRBJ2-5; TRBD1 is the table's D call and was not checked against the DNA. TRBV21-1 is classified as a pseudogene. This CDR3 comprises 13 residues. CDR3 sequence reads: CASRDREQETQYF. The DNA for the CDR3 is TGTGCCTCGAGGGACAGAGAGCAAGAGACCCAGTACTTC.

The rearrangement uses TRBV10-3 and TRBJ1-4; D remains ambiguous. CDR3 size: 15 residues. V was shortened by 0 bases and J by 5 bases, with 10 bases between the two germline ends. CDR1 ENHRY and CDR2 SYGVKD come from the germline V gene. CDR3 sequence: CAISESGGKNEKLFF. The CDR3 bases are TGTGCCATCAGTGAGTCGGGAGGGAAAAATGAAAAACTGTTTTTT.

This clonotype occurred a few times. V usage is TRBV5-1 and J usage is TRBJ2-7, with 7 bases fitting TRBD1. With 0 bases clipped from V and 6 bases from J, the junction kept 9 bases outside the gene matches. This CDR3 has 15 residues. Germline CDR1 SGHRS, CDR2 YFSETQ. The CDR3 region is CASSLGQGAAGEQYF. CDR3 nucleotide sequence: TGCGCCAGCAGCTTGGGACAGGGTGCGGCAGGCGAGCAGTACTTC. The complete variable domain, with remaining parts taken from reference TRBV5-1 and TRBJ2-7, reads KAGVTQTPRYLIKTRGQQVTLSCSPISGHRSVSWYQQTPGQGLQFLFEYFSETQRNKGNFPGRFSGRQFSNSRSEMNVSTLELGDSALYLCASSLGQGAAGEQYFGPGTRLTVT.

The rearrangement joins TRBV7-6 to TRBJ2-1; 10 bases are shared with TRBD1. Germline CDR1 is SGHVS and CDR2 is FNYEAQ. The ends lost 7 bases at V and 2 bases at J; junction bases unmatched: 5. The CDR3 is made up of 15 amino acids. CDR3 region: CASTSGQGTYNEQFF. The DNA for the CDR3 is TGTGCCAGCACCTCGGGACAGGGGACCTACAATGAGCAGTTCTTC.

J is TRBJ2-3 and V is TRBV20-1; 9 bases match TRBD2. CDR1 DFQATT and CDR2 SNEGSKA come from the germline V gene (reference sequence). V lost 3 bases to trimming and J lost 1 base; unmatched junction nucleotides: 5. CDR3 size: 15 residues. The CDR3 DNA reads as TGCAGTGCTAGCAGGGGACTAGCTGGCACAGATACGCAGTATTTT. It encodes CSASRGLAGTDTQYF.

This clonotype was recorded at least ten times. The V call is TRBV5-1, the J call TRBJ1-6; no clear D gene. CDR3 length: 13 amino acids. CDR1 SGHRS and CDR2 YFSETQ come from the germline V gene. V lost 0 bases to trimming and J lost 7 bases, with 5 bases between them. CDR3 nucleotide sequence: TGCGCCAGCAGCTTGGACAGAAATTCACCCCTCCACTTT. Translation gives CASSLDRNSPLHF.

The chain links TRBV3-1 to TRBJ2-3, with 9 bases lining up with TRBD1. The trim removed 4 bases at V and 3 bases at J, leaving 5 bases unmatched. There are 15 residues in the CDR3. Germline V gene data show CDR1 as LGHDT and CDR2 as YNNKEL (reference sequence). The CDR3 nucleotides read TGTGCCAGCAGCCCCGGGACAGGGATAACAGATACGCAGTATTTT. Its translation is CASSPGTGITDTQYF.

The chain links TRBV12-3 or TRBV12-4 to TRBJ2-5, with 7 bases aligning to TRBD1. Trimming cost V 6 bases and J 5 bases; bases outside gene matches: 12. The CDR3 covers 15 residues. Written as DNA, the CDR3 is TGTGCCAGCAGGGAAACAGGGGTTTCGTTGGAGACCCAGTACTTC. Translating gives CASRETGVSLETQYF.

Concerning this clonotype: This may stem from a read error, because a much larger clone lies one nucleotide away. The chain employs TRBV18 and TRBJ1-5; weak D call: TRBD1 (6 bases). CDR1 and CDR2 from the germline V gene are KGHSH and LQKENI. The CDR3 extends over 13 amino acids. V lost 4 bases and J 7 bases, leaving 11 bases between the germline ends. This chain's CDR3 is CASSQPGDQPQHF. CDR3 sequence (DNA): TGTGCCAGCTCACAACCAGGGGACCAGCCCCAGCATTTT.

This clonotype was observed a few times. This chain connects TRBV6-5 to TRBJ2-3, with D possibly being TRBD1 or TRBD2 (6 bases each). V lost 2 bases and J 6 bases, leaving 27 bases between the germline ends. Germline CDR1 and CDR2: MNHEY and SVGAGI. This CDR3 contains 19 residues. The CDR3 reads CASSYRFFDGGTIRDTQYF. The CDR3 bases are TGTGCCAGCAGTTACCGCTTCTTTGATGGCGGGACAATCAGGGATACGCAGTATTTT.

The gene calls are TRBV20-1 and TRBJ2-3; D unresolved. This CDR3 contains 13 residues. The V end was cut by 6 bases, the J end by 2 bases, with 12 bases between. CDR1 DFQATT and CDR2 SNEGSKA come from the germline V gene (reference sequence). The CDR3 protein is CSAQMRITDTQYF. CDR3 bases: TGCAGTGCCCAGATGCGCATCACAGATACGCAGTATTTT.

The chain employs TRBV11-2 and TRBJ2-3; the match to TRBD2 covers 8 bases. CDR3 size: 16 residues. From germline, CDR1 is SGHAT and CDR2 FQNNGV. V was pared by 6 bases and J by 0 bases, with 8 bases of the junction left unmatched. CDR3 in amino acids: CASRPTSGLSTDTQYF. The DNA for the CDR3 is TGTGCCAGCAGACCCACTAGCGGCCTTAGCACAGATACGCAGTATTTT.

This clonotype was found a few times. This chain uses TRBV12-3 or TRBV12-4 with TRBJ2-1, with 12 bases aligning to TRBD2. Trimming at V came to 4 bases and at J to 6 bases, leaving 10 bases not matched to a gene. This CDR3 has 17 amino acids. CDR3 region: CASSSPLAGGPGNEQFF. The CDR3 bases are TGTGCCAGCAGTTCTCCCCTAGCGGGGGGGCCTGGCAATGAGCAGTTCTTC.

This clonotype was seen more than once but under ten times. The chain links TRBV20-1 to TRBJ1-2; 8 bases are a match to TRBD1. Trimming at V came to 3 bases and at J to 12 bases, leaving 6 bases not matched to a gene. The CDR3 consists of 11 residues. Germline V lookup: CDR1 DFQATT, CDR2 SNEGSKA (reference sequence). CDR3 residues: CSARTRTGNTF. The CDR3 coding sequence is TGCAGTGCTAGGACGCGGACAGGGAACACCTTC.

The gene calls are TRBV4-1 and TRBJ2-5; 8 bases agree with TRBD1. The CDR3 covers 15 residues. The germline V gene has CDR1 MGHRA and CDR2 YSYEKL. The junction had 7 bases not matched to a gene; V was cut back by 2 bases and J by 5 bases. The CDR3: CASSQWAGGGETQYF. The CDR3 nucleotides read TGCGCCAGCAGCCAATGGGCAGGGGGCGGGGAGACCCAGTACTTC.

This clonotype has only a few counts. The chain is built from TRBV11-2 and TRBJ2-1; 7 bases are shared with TRBD2. From germline, CDR1 is SGHAT and CDR2 FQNNGV. CDR3 size: 15 residues. The V and J ends lost 1 base and 6 bases, in that order; junction bases with no gene match: 6. The CDR3 protein is CASSLVPLALNEQFF. The DNA of the CDR3 is TGTGCCAGCAGCTTAGTTCCACTAGCGCTCAATGAGCAGTTCTTC. Looking up the rest from reference TRBV11-2 and TRBJ2-1 gives the full variable domain: EAGVAQSPRYKIIEKRQSVAFWCNPISGHATLYWYQQILGQGPKLLIQFQNNGVVDDSQLPKDRFSAERLKGVDSTLKIQPAKLEDSAVYLCASSLVPLALNEQFFGPGTRLTVL.

This clonotype was found a few times. The chain employs TRBV2 and TRBJ1-2; tentatively, D is TRBD1 (5 bases). The CDR3 has 13 residues. Trimming removed 6 bases from V and 7 bases from J, with 15 bases in between. CDR1 is SNHLY and CDR2 is FYNNEI in the germline V gene. The CDR3 region is CASSESGRAGYTF. In nucleotides, the CDR3 is TGTGCCAGCAGCGAGTCAGGGAGGGCTGGCTACACCTTC.

There are a few counts of this clonotype. The rearrangement joins TRBV7-9 to TRBJ2-7, with 9 nucleotides matching TRBD1. CDR1 is SEHNR, CDR2 FQNEAQ, per germline (reference sequence). V was pared by 6 bases and J by 3 bases, with 9 bases of the junction left unmatched. The CDR3 extends over 15 amino acids. For the CDR3, the DNA is TGTGCCAGCAGTCAGGACAGGGGAATGTACTACGAGCAGTACTTC. This sequence encodes CASSQDRGMYYEQYF.

This clonotype has more than one count but fewer than ten. The V and J genes are TRBV30 and TRBJ2-1, with D tentatively TRBD1 (5 bases). From germline, CDR1 is GTSNPN and CDR2 SVGIG (reference sequence). This CDR3 is built from 17 residues. V was pared by 5 bases and J by 5 bases, with 25 bases between. CDR3 DNA sequence: TGTGCCTGGTCGACCTTGGGGCCAGGGAAACCTAACAATGAGCAGTTCTTC. This sequence encodes CAWSTLGPGKPNNEQFF.

This chain joins TRBV25-1 and TRBJ1-4; D not certain. CDR3 size: 14 residues. CDR1 and CDR2 (germline): MGHDK, SYGVNS. Trimming took 2 bases from V and 6 from J, leaving 10 bases between them. CDR3 region: CASSEDIKDEKLFF. The CDR3 DNA sequence: TGTGCCAGCAGTGAAGACATTAAAGATGAAAAACTGTTTTTT.

The chain carries TRBV7-9 and TRBJ1-3; D is perhaps TRBD1 (5 bases). The germline CDR1 and CDR2 sequences are SEHNR and FQNEAQ (reference sequence). The germline V and J ends were trimmed by 2 bases and 4 bases, with 9 bases remaining between them. The length of the CDR3 is 14 residues. CDR3 DNA: TGTGCCAGCAGCTTAACGGGGGACGGAAACACCATATATTTT. Translating it yields CASSLTGDGNTIYF.

In its sample, this clonotype was seen many times. The junction departs from the called germline gene at one end, perhaps through a read error. V is TRBV9 and J is TRBJ2-7; 9 positions match TRBD2. CDR3 size: 14 residues. The V gene's germline CDR1 is SGDLS and CDR2 YYNGEE. The CDR3 reads CASSVEASGTPLHF. The CDR3 region has the DNA TGTGCCAGCAGCGTAGAGGCTAGCGGGACCCCCCTGCACTTC.